The T cell receptor beta chain under discussion was sequenced for a study of blood T cell repertoires in COVID-19. V lost 8 bases to trimming and J lost 11 bases; unmatched junction nucleotides: 7. CDR1 SNHLY and CDR2 FYNNEI come from the germline V gene. This CDR3 has 11 residues. Some clones are missing from TCRdb's copy, which holds only in-frame ones; the method was immunoSEQ multiplex PCR. The table lists about 230,000 clones, 80% to 90% of them singletons, with 1.2% to 1.5% in the top ten. The TCR was taken from a woman in her thirties or forties who had recovered from COVID-19. The chain couples TRBV2 to TRBJ1-1; 8 bases map to TRBD1. Material: peripheral blood. The CDR3: CASLQGAGAFF. DNA for the CDR3: TGTGCCAGCCTCCAGGGGGCAGGGGCTTTCTTT. The whole variable domain, filled in from reference TRBV2 and TRBJ1-1, reads EPEVTQTPSHQVTQMGQEVILRCVPISNHLYFYWYRQILGQKVEFLVSFYNNEISEKSEIFDDQFSVERPDGSNFTLKIRSTKLEDSAMYFCASLQGAGAFFGQGTRLTVV.